These T cell receptor beta chains were read from a single sample in a study of neurological immune-mediated disorders. TCRdb re-called the 5' RACE reads through MiXCR, storing one row per CDR3 protein. The sample has roughly 25,000 distinct CDR3 sequences; almost 2.5% are singletons. The sample comprised PBMCs. The receptors stem from a woman in her forties or fifties with multiple sclerosis. Each CDR3 is given with its conserved first and last residue. A D gene is named only where the DNA matches it firmly. The size field reads how often the clone was seen (once, few, many) or a class if it is expanded.

V gene	D gene	J gene	clone size	CDR3 protein	CDR3 DNA
TRBV20-1	TRBD1	TRBJ1-4	many	CSARPTGVANEKLFF	TGCAGTGCTAGACCTACAGGGGTTGCTAATGAAAAACTGTTTTTT
TRBV12-3/TRBV12-4	.	TRBJ1-2	few	CATTPGGAPVYGYTF	TGTGCCACTACCCCGGGGGGCGCCCCCGTCTATGGCTACACCTTC
TRBV5-1	.	TRBJ1-4	many	CASSYNGQPREKLFF	TGCGCCAGCAGTTACAACGGACAGCCCCGCGAAAAACTGTTTTTT
TRBV9	.	TRBJ2-6	many	CASSGRVSGANVLTF	TGTGCCAGCAGCGGGAGGGTCTCTGGGGCCAACGTCCTGACTTTC
TRBV5-1	.	TRBJ2-3	many	CASSLAGGSYTDTQYF	TGCGCCAGCAGCTTGGCTGGGGGGTCCTACACAGATACGCAGTATTTT
TRBV27	.	TRBJ1-2	many	CASSLTGSYGYTF	TGTGCCAGCAGTTTAACAGGGTCCTATGGCTACACCTTC
TRBV9	TRBD2	TRBJ2-3	many	CASSVTPGLAGPDTQYF	TGTGCCAGCAGCGTAACTCCGGGACTAGCGGGTCCAGATACGCAGTATTTT
TRBV20-1	TRBD1	TRBJ2-1	many	CSAQGEYNEQFF	TGCAGTGCCCAGGGGGAGTACAATGAGCAGTTCTTC
TRBV9	TRBD1	TRBJ1-1	many	CASSVGFQGVMNTEAFF	TGTGCCAGCAGCGTAGGGTTCCAGGGGGTGATGAACACTGAAGCTTTCTTT
TRBV12-3/TRBV12-4	.	TRBJ2-7	many	CASSLRGSYEQYF	TGTGCCAGCAGCCTCAGGGGTTCCTACGAGCAGTACTTC
TRBV20-1	TRBD1	TRBJ1-1	many	CSARDPRLGRDRVLHTEAFF	TGCAGTGCTAGAGATCCCCGCCTCGGCCGGGACAGGGTGTTGCACACTGAAGCTTTCTTT
TRBV6-1	TRBD2	TRBJ2-4	many	CASSSLTSGVGENIQYF	TGTGCCAGCAGTTCTCTGACTAGCGGGGTCGGGGAAAACATTCAGTACTTC
TRBV7-3	TRBD2	TRBJ2-1	many	CASSPRGGGPPNEQFF	TGTGCCAGCAGCCCCCGCGGGGGGGGCCCCCCCAATGAGCAGTTCTTC
TRBV15	.	TRBJ2-6	medium-sized	CATSDGSGANVLTF	TGTGCCACCAGCGACGGCTCTGGGGCCAACGTCCTGACTTTC
TRBV20-1	.	TRBJ2-7	many	CSARAPFSDATYEQYF	TGCAGTGCTAGAGCCCCCTTCTCCGACGCGACCTACGAGCAGTACTTC
TRBV9	.	TRBJ2-5	medium-sized	CASSVESSGDTETQYF	TGTGCCAGCAGCGTAGAATCGTCGGGGGATACGGAGACCCAGTACTTC
TRBV5-6	.	TRBJ2-7	many	CASSLPGTEYEQYF	TGTGCCAGCAGCCTACCCGGGACGGAGTACGAGCAGTACTTC
TRBV12-3/TRBV12-4	.	TRBJ1-5	many	CASSLTTGNQPQHF	TGTGCCAGCAGTTTAACGACAGGCAATCAGCCCCAGCATTTT
TRBV29-1	.	TRBJ2-1	many	CSVEGLAGGEQFF	TGCAGCGTTGAGGGCCTAGCCGGGGGTGAGCAGTTCTTC
TRBV5-1	.	TRBJ2-4	few	CASSLDPASENIQYF	TGCGCCAGCAGCTTGGATCCAGCAAGCGAAAACATTCAGTACTTC